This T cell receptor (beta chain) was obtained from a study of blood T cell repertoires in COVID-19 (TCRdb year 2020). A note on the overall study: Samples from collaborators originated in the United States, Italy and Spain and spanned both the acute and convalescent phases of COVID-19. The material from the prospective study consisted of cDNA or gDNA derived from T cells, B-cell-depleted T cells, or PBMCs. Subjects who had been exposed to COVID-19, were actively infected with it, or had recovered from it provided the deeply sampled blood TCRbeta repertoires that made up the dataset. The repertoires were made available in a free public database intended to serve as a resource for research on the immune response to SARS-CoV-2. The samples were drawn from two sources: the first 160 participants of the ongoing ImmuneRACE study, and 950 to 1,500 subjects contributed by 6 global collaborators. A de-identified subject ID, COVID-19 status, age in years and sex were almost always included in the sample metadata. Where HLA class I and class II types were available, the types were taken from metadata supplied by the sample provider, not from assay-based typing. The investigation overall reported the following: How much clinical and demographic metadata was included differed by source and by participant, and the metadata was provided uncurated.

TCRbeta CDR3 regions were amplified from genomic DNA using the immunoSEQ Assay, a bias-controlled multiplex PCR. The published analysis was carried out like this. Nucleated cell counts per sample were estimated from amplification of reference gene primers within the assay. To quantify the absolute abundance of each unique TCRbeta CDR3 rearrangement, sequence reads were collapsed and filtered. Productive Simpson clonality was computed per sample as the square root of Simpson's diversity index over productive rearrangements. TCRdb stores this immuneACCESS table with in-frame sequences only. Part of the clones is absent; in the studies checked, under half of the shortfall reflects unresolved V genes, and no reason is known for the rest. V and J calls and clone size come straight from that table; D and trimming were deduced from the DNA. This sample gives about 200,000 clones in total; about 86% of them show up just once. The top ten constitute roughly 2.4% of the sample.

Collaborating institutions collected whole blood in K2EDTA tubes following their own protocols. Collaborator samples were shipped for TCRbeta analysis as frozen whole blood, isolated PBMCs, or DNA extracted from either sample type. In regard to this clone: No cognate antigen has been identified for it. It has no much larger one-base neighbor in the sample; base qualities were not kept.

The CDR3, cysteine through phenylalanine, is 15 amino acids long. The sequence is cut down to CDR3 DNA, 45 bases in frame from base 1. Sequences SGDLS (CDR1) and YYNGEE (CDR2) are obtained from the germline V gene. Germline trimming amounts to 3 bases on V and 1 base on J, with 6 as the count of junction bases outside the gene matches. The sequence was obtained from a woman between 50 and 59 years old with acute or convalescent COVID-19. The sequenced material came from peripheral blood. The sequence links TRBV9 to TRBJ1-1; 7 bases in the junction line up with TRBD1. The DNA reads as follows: TGTGCCAGCAGCGACCTCCGGGACAGGAACACTGAAGCTTTCTTT. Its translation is CASSDLRDRNTEAFF.